The clone carrying this T cell receptor (beta chain) was recorded many times. As yet, its antigen is unknown. The library protocol tagged individual cDNA molecules with unique molecular identifiers. TCRdb reprocessed the 5' RACE reads with MiXCR, giving one entry per CDR3 protein. The sample carries 25,000 to 40,000 distinct CDR3 sequences, about 4.5% recorded once. The CDR3 contains 13 residues. The germline V gene encodes CDR1 GTSNPN and CDR2 SVGIG (reference sequence). Trimming took 4 bases from V and 0 from J, leaving 8 bases between them. The source of the sample is a study of early T cells in non-severe SARS-CoV-2 infection. Study in general: Bulk RNA from unsorted whole blood was sequenced; chains were unpaired. Study-wide results and caveats: Matches to VDJdb favored anti-spike CD8 responses and missed private and CD4 specificities.

Source material: whole blood. This receptor was obtained from an adult who was a healthcare worker with PCR-confirmed SARS-CoV-2 infection or an uninfected control (not recorded which). The chain carries TRBV30 and TRBJ2-3; D remains ambiguous. For the CDR3, the DNA is TGTGCCTGGAAACCCACTAGCACAGATACGCAGTATTTT. Residues: CAWKPTSTDTQYF.